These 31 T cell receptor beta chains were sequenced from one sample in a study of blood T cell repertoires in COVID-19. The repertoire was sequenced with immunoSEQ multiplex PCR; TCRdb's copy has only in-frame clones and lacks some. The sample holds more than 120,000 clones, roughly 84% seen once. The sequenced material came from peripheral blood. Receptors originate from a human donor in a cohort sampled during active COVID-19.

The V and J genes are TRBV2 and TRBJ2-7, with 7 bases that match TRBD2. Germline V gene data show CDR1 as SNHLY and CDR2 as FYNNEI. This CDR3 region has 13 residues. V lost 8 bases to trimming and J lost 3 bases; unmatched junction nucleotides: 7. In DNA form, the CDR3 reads TGTGCCAGCGGAGGACTAGTCCACTACGAGCAGTACTTC. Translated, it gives CASGGLVHYEQYF.

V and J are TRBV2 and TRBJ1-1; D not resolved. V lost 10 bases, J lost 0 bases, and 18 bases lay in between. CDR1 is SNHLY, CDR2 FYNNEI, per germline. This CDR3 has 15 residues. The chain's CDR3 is CATTGLATMNTEAFF. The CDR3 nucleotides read TGTGCCACTACCGGGCTAGCTACGATGAACACTGAAGCTTTCTTT.

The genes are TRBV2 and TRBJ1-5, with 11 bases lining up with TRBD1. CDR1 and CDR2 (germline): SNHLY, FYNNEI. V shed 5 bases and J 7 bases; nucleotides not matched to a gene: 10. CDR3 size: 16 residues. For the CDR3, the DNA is TGTGCCAGCAGTCGGTCCGGACAGGGGGCTGGGCAGCCCCAGCATTTT. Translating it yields CASSRSGQGAGQPQHF. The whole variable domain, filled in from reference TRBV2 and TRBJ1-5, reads EPEVTQTPSHQVTQMGQEVILRCVPISNHLYFYWYRQILGQKVEFLVSFYNNEISEKSEIFDDQFSVERPDGSNFTLKIRSTKLEDSAMYFCASSRSGQGAGQPQHFGDGTRLSIL.

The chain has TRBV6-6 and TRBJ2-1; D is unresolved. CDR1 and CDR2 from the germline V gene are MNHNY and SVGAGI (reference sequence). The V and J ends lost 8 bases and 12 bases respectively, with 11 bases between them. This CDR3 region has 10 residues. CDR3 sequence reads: CASAQLVQFF. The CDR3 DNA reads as TGTGCCAGCGCGCAACTGGTGCAGTTCTTC.

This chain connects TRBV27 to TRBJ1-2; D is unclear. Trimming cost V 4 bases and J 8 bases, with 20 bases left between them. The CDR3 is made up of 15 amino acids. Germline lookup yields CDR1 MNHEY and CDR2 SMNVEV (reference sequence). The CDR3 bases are TGTGCCAGCAGTTCCTTGGTTGACTCCCGGAAGGGCTACACCTTC. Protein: CASSSLVDSRKGYTF.

Here the CDR3 DNA reads TGTGCCAGCAGTTTGACCGCGACAGGGTTGGGGGAGACCCAGTACTTC. This sequence encodes CASSLTATGLGETQYF. This chain links TRBV28 with TRBJ2-5; the match to TRBD1 covers 7 bases. Looked up from germline, CDR1 is MDHEN and CDR2 is SYDVKM. The CDR3 runs 16 residues. V gave up 3 bases and J gave up 5 bases; unmatched junction bases: 12.

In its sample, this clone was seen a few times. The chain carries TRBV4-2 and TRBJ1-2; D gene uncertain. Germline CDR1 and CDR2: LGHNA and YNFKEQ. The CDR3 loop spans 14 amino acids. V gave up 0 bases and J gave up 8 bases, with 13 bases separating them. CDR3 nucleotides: TGTGCCAGCAGCCAAGAATCCGCAGGAGGCGGCTACACCTTC. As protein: CASSQESAGGGYTF.

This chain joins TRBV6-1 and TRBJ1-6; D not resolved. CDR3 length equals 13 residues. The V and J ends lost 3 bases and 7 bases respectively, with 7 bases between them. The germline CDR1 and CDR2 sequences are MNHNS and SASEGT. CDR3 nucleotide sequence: TGTGCCAGCAGTGACGAGGGAAATTCACCCCTCCACTTT. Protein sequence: CASSDEGNSPLHF.

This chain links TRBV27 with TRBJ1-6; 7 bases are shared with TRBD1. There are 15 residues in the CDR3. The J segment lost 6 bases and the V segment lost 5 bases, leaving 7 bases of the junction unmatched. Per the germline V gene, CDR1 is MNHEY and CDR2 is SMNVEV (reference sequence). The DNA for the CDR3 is TGTGCCAGCAGTCCCCAGGGACAGAGTAATTCACCCCTCCACTTT. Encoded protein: CASSPQGQSNSPLHF.

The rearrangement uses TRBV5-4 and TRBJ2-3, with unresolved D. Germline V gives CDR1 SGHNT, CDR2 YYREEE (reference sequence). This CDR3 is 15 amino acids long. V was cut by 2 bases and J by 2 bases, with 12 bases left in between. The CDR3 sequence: CASSFGRLFTDTQYF. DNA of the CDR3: TGTGCCAGCAGCTTTGGCAGGTTGTTCACAGATACGCAGTATTTT. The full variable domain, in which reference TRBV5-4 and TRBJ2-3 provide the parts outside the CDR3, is ETGVTQSPTHLIKTRGQQVTLRCSSQSGHNTVSWYQQALGQGPQFIFQYYREEENGRGNFPPRFSGLQFPNYSSELNVNALELDDSALYLCASSFGRLFTDTQYFGPGTRLTVL.

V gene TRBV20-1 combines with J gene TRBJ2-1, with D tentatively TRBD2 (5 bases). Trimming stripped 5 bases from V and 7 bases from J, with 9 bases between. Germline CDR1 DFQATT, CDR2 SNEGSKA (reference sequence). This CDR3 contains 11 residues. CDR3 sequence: CSALLVNEQFF. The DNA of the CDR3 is TGCAGTGCTTTACTAGTAAATGAGCAGTTCTTC.

The CDR3 coding sequence is TGTGCCAGCTCTGGGGCGGGCACAGATACGCAGTATTTT. Its protein product is CASSGAGTDTQYF. This chain connects TRBV7-3 to TRBJ2-3; TRBD1 is a possible D gene (5 bases). The CDR3 is 13 residues long. Trimming shortened V by 8 bases and J by 1 base, and 10 bases separated the two germline ends. The germline V gene encodes CDR1 SGHTA and CDR2 FQGTGA.

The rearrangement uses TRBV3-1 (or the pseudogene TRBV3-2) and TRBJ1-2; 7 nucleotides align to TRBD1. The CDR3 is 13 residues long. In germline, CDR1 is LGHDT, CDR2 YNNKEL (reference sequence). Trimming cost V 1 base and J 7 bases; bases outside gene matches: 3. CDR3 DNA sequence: TGTGCCAGCAGCCAAGGGACAGGCGGTGGCTACACCTTC. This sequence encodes CASSQGTGGGYTF.

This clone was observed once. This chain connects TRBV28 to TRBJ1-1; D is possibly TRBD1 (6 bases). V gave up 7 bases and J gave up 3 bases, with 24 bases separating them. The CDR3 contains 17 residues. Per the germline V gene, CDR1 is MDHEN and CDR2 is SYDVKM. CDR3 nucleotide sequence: TGTGCCAGCACCCTAACCACGGCAGGGGATTGGGACACTGAAGCTTTCTTT. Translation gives CASTLTTAGDWDTEAFF.

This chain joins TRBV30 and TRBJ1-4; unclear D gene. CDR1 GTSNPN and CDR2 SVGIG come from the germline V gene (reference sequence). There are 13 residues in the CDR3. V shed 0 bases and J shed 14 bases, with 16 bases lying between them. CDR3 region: CAWSVELGRRLFF. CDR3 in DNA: TGTGCCTGGAGTGTAGAATTGGGGAGGCGGCTGTTTTTT.

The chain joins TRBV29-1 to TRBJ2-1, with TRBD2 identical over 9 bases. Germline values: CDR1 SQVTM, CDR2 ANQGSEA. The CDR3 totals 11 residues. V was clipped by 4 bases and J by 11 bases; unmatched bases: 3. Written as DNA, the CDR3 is TGCAGCGTTGTTCTAGCGGGAAAGCAGTTCTTC. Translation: CSVVLAGKQFF.

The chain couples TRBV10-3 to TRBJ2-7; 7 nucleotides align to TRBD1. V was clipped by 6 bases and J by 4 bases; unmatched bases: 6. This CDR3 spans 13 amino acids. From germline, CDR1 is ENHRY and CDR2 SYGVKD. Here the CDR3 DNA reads TGTGCCATCAGCGGGGACAGTCAATACGAGCAGTACTTC. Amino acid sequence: CAISGDSQYEQYF.

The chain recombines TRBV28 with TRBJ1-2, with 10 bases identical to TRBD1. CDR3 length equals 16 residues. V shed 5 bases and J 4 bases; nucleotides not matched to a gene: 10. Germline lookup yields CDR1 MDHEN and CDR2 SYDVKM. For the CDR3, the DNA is TGTGCCAGCAGTATTACCGGGACAGGGGTGACCTATGGCTACACCTTC. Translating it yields CASSITGTGVTYGYTF.

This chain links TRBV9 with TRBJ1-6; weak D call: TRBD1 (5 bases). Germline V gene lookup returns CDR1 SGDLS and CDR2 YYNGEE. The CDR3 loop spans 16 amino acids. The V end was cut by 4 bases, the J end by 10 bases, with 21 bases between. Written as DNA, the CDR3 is TGTGCCAGCAGCTCGGGAGATGGGGGATACGACTCACCCCTCCACTTT. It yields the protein CASSSGDGGYDSPLHF.

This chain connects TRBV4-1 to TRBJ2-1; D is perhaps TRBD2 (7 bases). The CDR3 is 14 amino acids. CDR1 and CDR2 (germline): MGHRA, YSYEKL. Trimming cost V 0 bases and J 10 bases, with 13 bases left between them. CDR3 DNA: TGCGCCAGCAGCCAAGATAGAGGGGGGGGAGAGCAGTTCTTC. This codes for CASSQDRGGGEQFF.

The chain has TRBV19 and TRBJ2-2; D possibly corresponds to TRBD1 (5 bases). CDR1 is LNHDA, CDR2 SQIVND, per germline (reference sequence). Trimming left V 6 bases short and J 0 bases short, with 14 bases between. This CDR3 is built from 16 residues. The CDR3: CASRSPGIPNTGELFF. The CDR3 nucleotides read TGTGCCAGTAGGTCCCCAGGGATTCCGAACACCGGGGAGCTGTTTTTT. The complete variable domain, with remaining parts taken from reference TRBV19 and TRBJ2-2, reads DGGITQSPKYLFRKEGQNVTLSCEQNLNHDAMYWYRQDPGQGLRLIYYSQIVNDFQKGDIAEGYSVSREKKESFPLTVTSAQKNPTAFYLCASRSPGIPNTGELFFGEGSRLTVL.

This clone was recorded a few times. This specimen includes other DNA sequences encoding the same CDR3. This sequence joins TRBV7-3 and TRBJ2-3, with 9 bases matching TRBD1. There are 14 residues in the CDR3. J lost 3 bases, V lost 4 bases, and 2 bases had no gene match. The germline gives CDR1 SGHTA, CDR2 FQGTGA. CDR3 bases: TGTGCCAGCAGCTCCGGACAGGGGACAGATACGCAGTATTTT. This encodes CASSSGQGTDTQYF.

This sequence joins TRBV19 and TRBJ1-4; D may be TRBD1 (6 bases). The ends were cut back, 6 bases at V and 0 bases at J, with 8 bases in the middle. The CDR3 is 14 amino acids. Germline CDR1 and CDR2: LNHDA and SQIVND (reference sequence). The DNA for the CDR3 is TGTGCCAGTAGCCAGGGGCCAACTAATGAAAAACTGTTTTTT. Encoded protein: CASSQGPTNEKLFF.

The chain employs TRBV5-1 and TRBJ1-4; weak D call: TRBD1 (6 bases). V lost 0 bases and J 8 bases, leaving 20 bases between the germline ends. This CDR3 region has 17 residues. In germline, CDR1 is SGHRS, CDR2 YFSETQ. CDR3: CASSLGTTGKASEKLFF. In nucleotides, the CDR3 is TGCGCCAGCAGCTTGGGAACCACAGGGAAGGCAAGCGAAAAACTGTTTTTT.

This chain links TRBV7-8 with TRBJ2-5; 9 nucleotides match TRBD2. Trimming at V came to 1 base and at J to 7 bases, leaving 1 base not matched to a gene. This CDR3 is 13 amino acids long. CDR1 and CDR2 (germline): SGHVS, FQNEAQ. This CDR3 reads CASSLGRGGTQYF. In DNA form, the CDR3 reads TGTGCCAGCAGCTTAGGGCGGGGGGGGACCCAGTACTTC.

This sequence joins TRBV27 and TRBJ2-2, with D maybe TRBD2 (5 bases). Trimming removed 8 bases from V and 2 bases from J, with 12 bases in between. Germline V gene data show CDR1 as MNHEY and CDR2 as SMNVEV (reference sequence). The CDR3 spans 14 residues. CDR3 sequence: CASREEVNTGELFF. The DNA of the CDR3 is TGTGCCAGCCGGGAAGAGGTAAACACCGGGGAGCTGTTTTTT.

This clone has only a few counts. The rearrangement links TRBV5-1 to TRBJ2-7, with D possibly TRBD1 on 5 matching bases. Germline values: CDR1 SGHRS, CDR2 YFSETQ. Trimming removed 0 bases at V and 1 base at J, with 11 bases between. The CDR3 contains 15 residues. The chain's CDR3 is CASSLVVTGSYEQYF. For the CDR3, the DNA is TGCGCCAGCAGCTTGGTGGTAACAGGTTCCTACGAGCAGTACTTC.

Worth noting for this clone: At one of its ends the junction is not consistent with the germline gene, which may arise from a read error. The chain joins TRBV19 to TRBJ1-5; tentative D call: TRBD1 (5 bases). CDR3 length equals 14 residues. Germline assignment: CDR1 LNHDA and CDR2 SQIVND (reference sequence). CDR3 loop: CATSMGGRYQPQHF. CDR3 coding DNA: TGTGCCACTAGTATGGGGGGACGATATCAGCCCCAGCATTTT.

CDR3 region: CASSVAGSDEQFF. The DNA of the CDR3 is TGTGCCAGCAGCGTAGCAGGGTCCGATGAGCAGTTCTTC. This chain connects TRBV9 to TRBJ2-1, with D possibly being TRBD1 (5 bases). This CDR3 region has 13 residues. The germline gives CDR1 SGDLS, CDR2 YYNGEE. V was shortened by 0 bases and J by 8 bases, with 9 bases between the two germline ends.

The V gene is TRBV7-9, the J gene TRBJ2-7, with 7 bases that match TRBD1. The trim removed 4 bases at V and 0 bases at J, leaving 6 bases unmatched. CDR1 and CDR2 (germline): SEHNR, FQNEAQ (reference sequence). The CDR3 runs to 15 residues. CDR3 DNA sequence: TGTGCCAGCAGCTCAAAGGACAGGAGCTCCTACGAGCAGTACGTC. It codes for CASSSKDRSSYEQYV.

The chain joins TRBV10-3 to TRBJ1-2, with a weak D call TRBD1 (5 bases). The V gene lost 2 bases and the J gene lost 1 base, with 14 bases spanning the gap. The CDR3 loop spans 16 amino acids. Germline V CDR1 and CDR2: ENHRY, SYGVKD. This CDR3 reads CAISEIVGHSNYGYTF. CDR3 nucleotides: TGTGCCATCAGTGAGATCGTCGGACACAGTAACTATGGCTACACCTTC.